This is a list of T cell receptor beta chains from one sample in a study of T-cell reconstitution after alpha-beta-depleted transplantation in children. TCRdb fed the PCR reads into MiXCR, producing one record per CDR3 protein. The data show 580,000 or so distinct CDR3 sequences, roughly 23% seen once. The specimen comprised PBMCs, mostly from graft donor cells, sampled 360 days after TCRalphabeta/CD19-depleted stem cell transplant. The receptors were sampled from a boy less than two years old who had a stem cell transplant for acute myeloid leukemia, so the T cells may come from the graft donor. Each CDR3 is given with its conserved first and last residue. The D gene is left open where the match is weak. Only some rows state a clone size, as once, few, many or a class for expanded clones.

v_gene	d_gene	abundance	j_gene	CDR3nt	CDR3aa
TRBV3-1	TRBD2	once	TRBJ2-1	TGTGCCAGCAGCCACGCCACTAGCGGCTACAATGAGCAGTTCTTC	CASSHATSGYNEQFF
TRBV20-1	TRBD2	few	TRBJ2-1	TGCAGTGCTAGAGATTTGCGCGGGGGGTACGATGAGCAGTTCTTC	CSARDLRGGYDEQFF
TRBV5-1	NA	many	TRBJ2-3	TGCGCCAGCAGCTTGGTCTATGCGGCCCACACAGATACGCAGTATTTT	CASSLVYAAHTDTQYF
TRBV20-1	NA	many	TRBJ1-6	TGCAGTGCTAGAGATGTGCTGGAGCCTAATTCACCCCTCCACTTT	CSARDVLEPNSPLHF
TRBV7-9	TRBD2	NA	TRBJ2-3	TGTGCCAGCAGCTTAGCGCCTAGCGGGCTGGCAGATACGCAGTATTTT	CASSLAPSGLADTQYF
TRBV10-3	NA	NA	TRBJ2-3	TGTGCCATCAGTGAGTCTAAGAGAAGCACAGATACGCAGTATTTT	CAISESKRSTDTQYF
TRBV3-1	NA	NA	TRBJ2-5	TGTGCCAGCAGCCAAGATTTAGGGGAATTACAAGAGACCCAGTACTTC	CASSQDLGELQETQYF
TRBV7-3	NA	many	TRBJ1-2	TGTGCCAGCAGCCCGCGCGGGGGAGGTCGCTATGGCTACACCTTC	CASSPRGGGRYGYTF
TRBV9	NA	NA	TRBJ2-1	TGTGCCAGCAGCGCCGGGTGGGGGGCTTTGGATGAGCAGTTCTTC	CASSAGWGALDEQFF
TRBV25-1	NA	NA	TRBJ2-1	TGTGCCAGCAGAAGTCCCTACTCTCCCTACAATGAGCAGTTCTTC	CASRSPYSPYNEQFF
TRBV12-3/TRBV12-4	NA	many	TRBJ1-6	TGTGCCATCAGGGGCAGCGATAATTCACCCCTCCACTTT	CAIRGSDNSPLHF
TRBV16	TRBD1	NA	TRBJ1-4	TGTGCCAGCAGTCGGCGGGACAGGGCAACTAATGAAAAACTGTTTTTT	CASSRRDRATNEKLFF
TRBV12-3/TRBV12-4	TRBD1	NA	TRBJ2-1	TGTGCCAGCAGTGGGACAGGGGGACATGAGCAGTTCTTC	CASSGTGGHEQFF
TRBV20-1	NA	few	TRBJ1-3	TGCAGTGCCAAACCAACCTCTGGAAACACCATATATTTT	CSAKPTSGNTIYF
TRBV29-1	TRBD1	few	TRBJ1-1	TGCAGCGTTGACCGGACAGGGGGAGCTGAAGCTTTCTTT	CSVDRTGGAEAFF
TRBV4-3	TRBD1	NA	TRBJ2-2	TGCGCCAGCAGCCAAAAGGGGACAGGGGAGGTCGGGGAGCTGTTTTTT	CASSQKGTGEVGELFF
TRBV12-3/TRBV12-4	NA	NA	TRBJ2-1	TGTGCCAGCAGCTCACGGGCGAGGCCAGGGTCAAATGAGCAGTTCTTC	CASSSRARPGSNEQFF
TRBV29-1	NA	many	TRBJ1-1	TGCAGCGTTGTACGGCTGGGGACTGAAGCTTTCTTT	CSVVRLGTEAFF
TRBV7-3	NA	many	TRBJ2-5	TGTGCCAGCAGCTCCTCGGGAAGCCCCAAAGAGACCCAGTACTTC	CASSSSGSPKETQYF
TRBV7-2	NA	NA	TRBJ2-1	TGTGCCAGCAGCTCGAGAGCTCGGGATGAGCAGTTCTTC	CASSSRARDEQFF
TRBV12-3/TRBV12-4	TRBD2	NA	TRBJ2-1	TGTGCCAGCAGTTTCTACGGGGGGGCCTCCTACAATGAGCAGTTCTTC	CASSFYGGASYNEQFF
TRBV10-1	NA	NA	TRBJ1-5	TGCGCCAGCAGTGAGCCCTCCGGGGGAAGCAATCAGCCCCAGCATTTT	CASSEPSGGSNQPQHF
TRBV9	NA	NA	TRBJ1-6	TGTGCCAGCAGCGCCAAACTTGACGGGGGGATATCACCCCTCCACTTT	CASSAKLDGGISPLHF
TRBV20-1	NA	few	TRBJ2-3	TGCAGTGCTAGAGATTTGCTTCAGGGACACAGCACAGATACGCAGTATTTT	CSARDLLQGHSTDTQYF
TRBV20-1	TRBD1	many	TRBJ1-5	TGCAGTGCAGCAAGACAGGGACTTAATCAGCCCCAGCATTTT	CSAARQGLNQPQHF
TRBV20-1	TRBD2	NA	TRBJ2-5	TGCAGTGCGATTGAACCGGGACTAGCGGGGGTTACAGAGACCCAGTACTTC	CSAIEPGLAGVTETQYF
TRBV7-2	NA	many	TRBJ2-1	TGTGCCAGCAGCTCCCCCCGGGCCACCAATCCTGAGCAGTTCTTC	CASSSPRATNPEQFF
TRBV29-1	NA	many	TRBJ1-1	TGCAGCGTTGAAGAAGCAGGGGCCGGTGGGGCAGCTTTCTTT	CSVEEAGAGGAAFF
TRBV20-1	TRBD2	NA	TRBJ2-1	TGCAGTGCTAGTACACCGGGACTAGTGGGCAAAGAGCAGTTCTTC	CSASTPGLVGKEQFF
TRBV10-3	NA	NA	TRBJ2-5	TGTGCCATCAGTTCGGGGGCAAGGGTAGAGACCCAGTACTTC	CAISSGARVETQYF
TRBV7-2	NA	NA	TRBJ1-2	TGTGCCAGCAGCCCAGGACGGGAGCGGGGCTACACCTTC	CASSPGRERGYTF
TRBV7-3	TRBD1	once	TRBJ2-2	TGTGCCAGCAGCGGACAGGGGGCAGACGGGGAGCTGTTTTTT	CASSGQGADGELFF
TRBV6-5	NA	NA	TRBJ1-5	TGTGCCAGCAGTTACTCGAAGTTAGTTAGGGGCTTTCGTGGTCCCCAGCATTTT	CASSYSKLVRGFRGPQHF